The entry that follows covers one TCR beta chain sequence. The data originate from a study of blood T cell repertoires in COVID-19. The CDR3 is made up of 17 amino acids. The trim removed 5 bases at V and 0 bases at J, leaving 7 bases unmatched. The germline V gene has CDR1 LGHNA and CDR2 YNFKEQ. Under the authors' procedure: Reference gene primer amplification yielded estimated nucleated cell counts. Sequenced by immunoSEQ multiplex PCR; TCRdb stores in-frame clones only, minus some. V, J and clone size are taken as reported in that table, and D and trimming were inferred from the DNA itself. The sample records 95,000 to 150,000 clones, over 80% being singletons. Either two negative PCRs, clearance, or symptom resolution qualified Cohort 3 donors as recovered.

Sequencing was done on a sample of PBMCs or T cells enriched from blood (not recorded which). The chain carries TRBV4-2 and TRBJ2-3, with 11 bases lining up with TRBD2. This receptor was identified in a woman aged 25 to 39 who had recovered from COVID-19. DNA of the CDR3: TGTGCCAGCAGCAAACTAGCGGGAGTAACTAGCACAGATACGCAGTATTTT. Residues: CASSKLAGVTSTDTQYF.